Listed below are T cell receptor beta chains from one sample, sequenced in a study of cytomegalovirus exposure and HLA in healthy donors. Repertoires were generated with immunoSEQ multiplex PCR, while TCRdb's copy carries only in-frame clones and drops some. Of just over 150,000 clones in the sample, more than 65% were seen once. The sequencing sample was made of PBMCs. These receptors came from a man aged 45-65 years in good health and CMV-seropositive. CDR3s leave out the opening cysteine and the closing phenylalanine or tryptophan. D genes are given only for firm matches. The size field is filled for only some rows; it gives once, few, many or a size class.

V	J	D	size	CDR3
TRBV5-1	TRBJ1-4	TRBD1	.	ASRDGKGQRNEKLF
TRBV2	TRBJ1-3	.	.	ASSESGTIY
TRBV4-2	TRBJ2-3	TRBD2	.	ASSHASGSSFTDTQY
TRBV10-3	TRBJ1-2	.	.	AISVGAESYGYT
TRBV10-3	TRBJ2-1	.	.	AISWDSSSYNEQF
TRBV11-2	TRBJ2-5	TRBD2	.	ASSLGLAETQY
TRBV15	TRBJ2-1	TRBD2	.	ATSGGVRDEQF
TRBV21-1	TRBJ1-5	.	.	ASSKGPRARGPQH
TRBV29-1	TRBJ1-1	.	.	SVPSPPGTEAF
TRBV7-2	TRBJ1-5	TRBD1	.	ASSPGTGNQPQH
TRBV11-3	TRBJ2-1	TRBD2	.	ASSFGLAGRGDEQF
TRBV23-1	TRBJ1-2	TRBD1	few	ASSHDRGVMIGYT
TRBV19	TRBJ1-5	TRBD1	.	ASSFSGDRANQPQH
TRBV4-1	TRBJ2-7	.	.	ASSQDTGSSSYEQY
TRBV7-9	TRBJ2-6	TRBD1	.	ASSLGRDRAGANVLT
TRBV2	TRBJ2-6	.	.	ASSDFRAGVASGANVLT
TRBV6-5	TRBJ1-5	.	.	ASSLNRDQPQH
TRBV6-5	TRBJ2-1	TRBD2	.	ASSYGLAGPRGEQF
TRBV5-7	TRBJ2-1	.	.	ASSPEVARYNEQF
TRBV18	TRBJ1-1	TRBD1	.	ASSPGQGSEAF
TRBV29-1	TRBJ2-2	.	.	SVEGPSTGELF
TRBV6-1	TRBJ2-7	.	once	ASSASGAYEQY
TRBV7-3	TRBJ2-1	.	.	ASSAMTGSSYNEQF
TRBV5-1	TRBJ2-7	.	few	ASSLAGSSYEQY
TRBV7-2	TRBJ1-1	TRBD1	.	ASSLEGTGSTEAF
TRBV9	TRBJ1-1	.	.	ASSVRQLNTEAF
TRBV7-6	TRBJ1-1	.	.	ASSFGTHRSDTEAF
TRBV2	TRBJ1-6	.	.	ASSEVGYNSPLH
TRBV11-3	TRBJ1-4	TRBD1	.	ASSLGDRGTNEKLF
TRBV11-2	TRBJ1-1	TRBD1	once	ASSFPTGRGTEAF
TRBV19	TRBJ2-5	.	.	ASSIAAQLPETQY
TRBV5-5	TRBJ1-1	TRBD1	.	ASSSTGTGGTEAF
TRBV6-5	TRBJ2-2	.	.	ASSYREFDGTGELF
TRBV4-2	TRBJ2-1	.	few	ASSQGRRDEQF
TRBV5-4	TRBJ1-6	.	.	ASSFPDNSPLH
TRBV5-4	TRBJ1-2	.	.	ASSLGSWQFYGYT
TRBV11-2	TRBJ2-1	TRBD1	.	ASSAQGLSYNEQF
TRBV6-6	TRBJ1-5	.	.	ASSPGEPQH
TRBV7-9	TRBJ1-5	TRBD1	.	SSSRQQQGARSNQPQH
TRBV27	TRBJ2-5	TRBD1	.	ASSPGTGAVETQY
TRBV29-1	TRBJ1-2	.	.	SAQRGGGYT